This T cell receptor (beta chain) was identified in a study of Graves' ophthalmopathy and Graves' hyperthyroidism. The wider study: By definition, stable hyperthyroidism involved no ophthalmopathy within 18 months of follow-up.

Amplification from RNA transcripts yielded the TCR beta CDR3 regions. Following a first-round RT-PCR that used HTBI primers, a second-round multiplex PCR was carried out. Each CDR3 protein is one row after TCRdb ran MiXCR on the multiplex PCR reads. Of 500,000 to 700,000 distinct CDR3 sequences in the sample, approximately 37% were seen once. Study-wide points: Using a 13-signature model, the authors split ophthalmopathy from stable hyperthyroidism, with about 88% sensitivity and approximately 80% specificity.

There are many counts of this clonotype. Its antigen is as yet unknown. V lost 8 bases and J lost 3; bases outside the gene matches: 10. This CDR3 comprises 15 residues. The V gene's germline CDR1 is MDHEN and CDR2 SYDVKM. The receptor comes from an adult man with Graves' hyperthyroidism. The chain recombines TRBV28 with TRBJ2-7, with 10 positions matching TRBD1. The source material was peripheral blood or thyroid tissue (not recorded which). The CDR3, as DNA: TGTGCCAGCGAATTGAGCGGGACAGGGGACTACGAGCAGTACTTC. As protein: CASELSGTGDYEQYF.